These 7 T cell receptor beta chains originate from one sample sequenced in a study of T-cell reconstitution after alpha-beta-depleted transplantation in children. Unique molecular identifiers tagged the TCRbeta library. TCRdb re-derived calls from the PCR reads in MiXCR, one entry per CDR3 protein. The data show approximately 390,000 distinct CDR3 sequences, approximately 10% seen once. This sample comprised PBMCs from the stem cell graft donor, obtained from the stem cell graft. The receptors come from a human donor who donated a stem cell graft to a child with acute myeloid leukemia.

This rearrangement joins TRBV5-1 to TRBJ1-2, with 12 bases that match TRBD1. Trimming removed 3 bases from V and 3 bases from J; junction bases left unmatched: 9. Germline lookup yields CDR1 SGHRS and CDR2 YFSETQ. This CDR3 comprises 17 residues. This chain's CDR3 is CASSSGTGGEIYYGYTF. For the CDR3, the DNA is TGCGCCAGCAGCTCGGGGACAGGGGGCGAAATATACTATGGCTACACCTTC.

The sample holds a few counts of this clonotype. The CDR3 DNA sequence: TGTGCCTGGGAAACACCCCGTGGGTCGGGAGCTTTCTTT. It is translated as CAWETPRGSGAFF. The genes are TRBV30 and TRBJ1-1; no clear D. Per germline, CDR1 GTSNPN and CDR2 SVGIG (reference sequence). V was cut by 5 bases and J by 10 bases, with 20 bases left in between. CDR3 length: 13 residues.

The chain is built from TRBV6-5 and TRBJ2-7; D tentatively fits TRBD1 or TRBD2 (6 bases each). Trimming took 0 bases from V and 3 from J, leaving 12 bases between them. CDR1 is MNHEY and CDR2 is SVGAGI in the germline V gene. This CDR3 has 15 amino acids. CDR3 DNA: TGTGCCAGCAGTTACTCACGGGGGCGGGGCTACGAGCAGTACTTC. Residues: CASSYSRGRGYEQYF.

This clonotype was recorded a few times. The chain joins TRBV20-1 to TRBJ2-1; 7 positions match TRBD2. This CDR3 is 14 amino acids long. V shed 3 bases, J shed 4 bases, and the junction held 6 bases outside the gene matches. CDR1 DFQATT and CDR2 SNEGSKA come from the germline V gene (reference sequence). The CDR3 sequence is CSASVLAAYNEQFF. The CDR3 nucleotides are TGCAGTGCTAGTGTCCTAGCGGCTTACAATGAGCAGTTCTTC.

This clonotype occurred many times. The chain carries TRBV11-2 and TRBJ2-4, with D tentatively TRBD1 (6 bases). V was shortened by 5 bases and J by 4 bases, with 21 bases between the two germline ends. This CDR3 is built from 17 residues. Per the germline V gene, CDR1 is SGHAT and CDR2 is FQNNGV. In nucleotides, the CDR3 is TGTGCCAGCAGCACTAGTTATCCGACAGGTGGGAAAAACATTCAGTACTTC. This gives the protein CASSTSYPTGGKNIQYF.

Only a few counts were recorded for this clonotype. The V call is TRBV20-1, the J call TRBJ2-5, with 9 positions matching TRBD2. The ends lost 0 bases at V and 7 bases at J; junction bases unmatched: 15. Germline V lookup: CDR1 DFQATT, CDR2 SNEGSKA (reference sequence). The length of the CDR3 is 17 residues. The CDR3 DNA follows: TGCAGTGCTAGAGATGGGCGGGGGACTAGCAAGTTTTTGACCCAGTACTTC. Its protein is CSARDGRGTSKFLTQYF.

This clonotype has at least ten counts. V gene TRBV18 combines with J gene TRBJ2-5; a weak D match, TRBD1 (5 bases). This CDR3 region has 14 residues. The germline gives CDR1 KGHSH, CDR2 LQKENI. The V end lost 5 bases, the J end lost 1 base, and 11 bases lay between the germline ends. CDR3 in amino acids: CASSKGQSQETQYF. CDR3 bases: TGTGCCAGCTCAAAGGGGCAAAGCCAAGAGACCCAGTACTTC.